This T cell receptor beta chain comes out of a study of T cell repertoires in cytomegalovirus infection. Overall study findings and caveats: Dominating the ex vivo response were TCR beta clonotypes that were CMV-specific and HLA-C-restricted.

This clonotype appeared a few times. Its target is unknown. A single record per CDR3 protein comes from TCRdb applying MiXCR to the reads. The data contain approximately 500,000 distinct CDR3 sequences, approximately 10% of them singletons. Germline V gene sequence: CDR1 SGHRS, CDR2 YFSETQ. Germline trimming cut 4 bases from V and 7 bases from J; bases unmatched to any gene: 10. The CDR3 totals 14 residues. The gene calls are TRBV5-1 and TRBJ2-7, with TRBD1 matching 8 bases. Sequenced: PBMCs. The sequence was obtained from a human donor in good health (CMV status not recorded). Some clones in this sample may be carry-over from other donors' samples. CDR3 loop: CASSRTGPLREQYF. The CDR3 region has the DNA TGCGCCAGCAGCCGGACAGGGCCCTTGAGGGAGCAGTACTTC.